Below, 7 T cell receptor beta chains from the same sample are listed, as sequenced in a study of vaccination effects on CD4 cells after COVID-19 (dated by TCRdb to 2022 to 2024). These receptors are not linked to any known antigen. To identify antigen-specific CD4+ T cell clonotypes by their expansion, the ViraFEST assay first stimulated PBMC with viral peptide pools and then applied TCR sequencing. After less than 13 days of culture, CD4+ T cells were isolated with the EasySep CD4+ T cell isolation kit. Healthy vaccine recipients had no prior SARS-CoV-2 infection, confirmed by negative nucleocapsid antibodies before and after vaccination. Library method: the immunoSEQ multiplex PCR assay. This immuneACCESS table, as held by TCRdb, lists in-frame sequences with V and J called but not all clones. Of the missing ones, under half trace to an unresolved V gene in checked studies; the others have no known cause. In all, the sample holds some 68,000 clones, and roughly 75% of those were seen once. Of the sample, 3.5% to 4.5% falls within the top ten clones.

The sample consisted of CD4+ T cells from PBMCs cultured with HCoV-OC43 spike peptides, taken before COVID-19 vaccination. Taken with the paper, the label for cell subset or site translates to: HCoV-OC43 spike overlapping peptide pool stimulation. The receptor source for this set is a human donor who received a COVID-19 vaccine.

The chain joins TRBV6-5 to TRBJ2-1; possible D gene TRBD1, 6 bases. The CDR3 sequence is 14 residues long. CDR1 and CDR2 (germline): MNHEY, SVGAGI. V lost 5 bases, J lost 7 bases, and 15 bases lay in between. The CDR3 DNA follows: TGTGCCAGCAGTCTACCGGCCCAGGGGAATGAGCAGTTCTTC. Translating it yields CASSLPAQGNEQFF.

This clone was seen a handful of times. This chain uses TRBV2 with TRBJ1-2; possible D gene TRBD1, 5 bases. V gave up 11 bases and J gave up 8 bases, with 9 bases separating them. The germline gives CDR1 SNHLY, CDR2 FYNNEI. This CDR3 is built from 9 residues. CDR3 bases: TGTGCCTGGGGCGGGGGCTACACCTTC. Translated, it gives CAWGGGYTF.

This clone is a singleton in its sample. The V gene is TRBV11-3, the J gene TRBJ2-2, with D hard to call. Trimming took off 0 bases at V and 5 bases at J, with 13 bases between the two ends. CDR1 SGHNT and CDR2 YENEEA come from the germline V gene. The CDR3 contains 16 residues. For the CDR3, the DNA is TGTGCCAGCAGCTTAGAGGGCGGAGTGGGGACCGGGGAGCTGTTTTTT. Its translation is CASSLEGGVGTGELFF. The full variable domain, completed using reference TRBV11-3 and TRBJ2-2, is EAGVVQSPRYKIIEKKQPVAFWCNPISGHNTLYWYLQNLGQGPELLIRYENEEAVDDSQLPKDRFSAERLKGVDSTLKIQPAELGDSAVYLCASSLEGGVGTGELFFGEGSRLTVL.

The count of this clone is one. V is TRBV19 and J is TRBJ1-2; D unresolved. V lost 1 base and J 4 bases, leaving 16 bases between the germline ends. CDR1 and CDR2 (germline): LNHDA, SQIVND (reference sequence). The CDR3 is 16 residues long. In DNA, the CDR3 is TGTGCCAGTAGTATAGTGTTTAGACAAGGACCCTATGGCTACACCTTC. As protein: CASSIVFRQGPYGYTF.

The chain uses TRBV6-9 and TRBJ2-7; D uncertain. CDR3 size: 14 residues. CDR1 is MNHGY and CDR2 is SVAAGI in the germline V gene. The V end was cut by 1 base, the J end by 2 bases, with 9 bases between. CDR3 residues: CASSYYGHTYEQYV. The CDR3 DNA reads TGTGCCAGCAGTTATTATGGCCACACCTACGAGCAGTACGTC.

The J gene is TRBJ2-5, the V gene TRBV6-1; D uncertain. The CDR3 extends over 16 amino acids. Germline V gene data show CDR1 as MNHNS and CDR2 as SASEGT. V lost 3 bases and J lost 2, with 16 bases in between. CDR3 residues: CASSDLFGTAQETQYF. CDR3 bases: TGTGCCAGCAGTGATCTCTTCGGCACGGCTCAAGAGACCCAGTACTTC.

This rearrangement joins TRBV6-5 to TRBJ2-7; D remains ambiguous. CDR1 and CDR2 from the germline V gene are MNHEY and SVGAGI. V gave up 6 bases and J gave up 7 bases, with 19 bases separating them. The CDR3 has 14 amino acids. CDR3 loop: CASRKSPGLEEQYV. The CDR3 DNA reads as TGTGCCAGCAGGAAATCGCCTGGGTTGGAAGAGCAGTACGTC.